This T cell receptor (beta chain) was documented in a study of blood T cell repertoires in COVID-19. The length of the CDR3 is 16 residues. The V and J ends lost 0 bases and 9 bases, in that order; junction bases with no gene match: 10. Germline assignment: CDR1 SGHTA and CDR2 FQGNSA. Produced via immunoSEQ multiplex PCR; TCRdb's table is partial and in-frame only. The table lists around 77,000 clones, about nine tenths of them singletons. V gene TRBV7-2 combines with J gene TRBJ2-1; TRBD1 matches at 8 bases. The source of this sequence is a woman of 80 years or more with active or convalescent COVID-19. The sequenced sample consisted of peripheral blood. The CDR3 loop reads CASSLAIVSGGGEQFF. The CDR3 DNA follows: TGTGCCAGCAGCTTAGCGATAGTGTCAGGGGGCGGTGAGCAGTTCTTC.